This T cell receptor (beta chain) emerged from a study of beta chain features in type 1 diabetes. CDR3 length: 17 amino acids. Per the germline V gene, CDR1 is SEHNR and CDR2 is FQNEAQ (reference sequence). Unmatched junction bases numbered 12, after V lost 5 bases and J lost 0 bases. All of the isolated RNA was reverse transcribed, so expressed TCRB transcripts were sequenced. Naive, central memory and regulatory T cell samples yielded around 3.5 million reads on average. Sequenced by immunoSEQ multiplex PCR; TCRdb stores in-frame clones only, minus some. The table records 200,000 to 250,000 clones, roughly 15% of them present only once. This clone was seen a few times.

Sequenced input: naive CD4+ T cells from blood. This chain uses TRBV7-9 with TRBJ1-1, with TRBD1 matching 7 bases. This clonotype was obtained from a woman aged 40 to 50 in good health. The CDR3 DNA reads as TGTGCCAGCAGCGCCCGGACAGGCAATGCCATGAACACTGAAGCTTTCTTT. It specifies CASSARTGNAMNTEAFF.